The rows below give T cell receptor beta chains drawn from one sample of a study of blood T cell repertoires in COVID-19. Only in-frame clones appear in the TCRdb table, and some are missing; sequencing was by immunoSEQ multiplex PCR. The data hold roughly 15,000 clones, with 60% to 75% observed a single time. The sample taken for sequencing was peripheral blood. The receptor set was obtained from a man aged 70 or older with acute or convalescent COVID-19. Both conserved end residues are trimmed from each CDR3. A D gene is named only where the DNA matches it firmly. Clone size is stated in some rows and not others, as once, few, many or a class when expanded.

size	V	J	D	CDR3
.	TRBV28	TRBJ1-1	.	ASSPTYTEAF
.	TRBV18	TRBJ2-3	TRBD2	ASSPGTSVDTQY
.	TRBV14	TRBJ2-1	TRBD2	ASSRVAGGHNEQF
.	TRBV12-3/TRBV12-4	TRBJ2-5	TRBD1	ASSWDRSETQY
medium-sized	TRBV3-1/TRBV3-2	TRBJ2-7	TRBD2	ASSLGRGYEQY
medium-sized	TRBV28	TRBJ1-5	TRBD1	ASTWEGTGSQPQH
.	TRBV19	TRBJ2-5	TRBD1	ASSTTGGQYQETQY
.	TRBV6-5	TRBJ2-2	TRBD1	ASSYEGGGDTGELF
few	TRBV7-8	TRBJ1-5	TRBD1	ASSHDRGQPQH
.	TRBV6-2/TRBV6-3	TRBJ2-7	TRBD2	ASSSYTLGRGSYEQY
.	TRBV6-1	TRBJ2-3	TRBD2	ASSATAGGGTDTQY
.	TRBV6-1	TRBJ2-1	TRBD1	ASSVGYDRGKRDEQF
.	TRBV7-9	TRBJ2-1	.	ASRTGVEYNEQF
.	TRBV30	TRBJ1-5	TRBD1	AWSPGTAFNQPQH
few	TRBV2	TRBJ1-5	TRBD1	ASSEELTGYRGDQPQH
.	TRBV10-3	TRBJ2-3	.	AISGGGSGTDTQY
.	TRBV4-3	TRBJ2-2	TRBD1	ASSRDRGDGELF
.	TRBV5-4	TRBJ2-7	.	ASTLRGEQY
.	TRBV7-9	TRBJ2-1	TRBD1	ASRVGTAVNNEQF
.	TRBV7-8	TRBJ1-6	TRBD1	ASSLKQGINSPLH
.	TRBV6-5	TRBJ2-7	TRBD2	ASSPRVAGYYEQY
.	TRBV19	TRBJ2-7	TRBD1	ASGTGLNEQY
.	TRBV12-5	TRBJ1-5	.	ASGLYILPLARDNNQPQH
medium-sized	TRBV6-2/TRBV6-3	TRBJ2-1	.	ASSRTGGFGNEQF
once	TRBV23-1	TRBJ2-3	.	ASSRPRGRRGTDTQY
.	TRBV7-2	TRBJ1-5	.	ASSLVPGPGQPQH
.	TRBV27	TRBJ2-7	.	ASSPAGPLASYEQY
.	TRBV30	TRBJ1-5	TRBD1	AWSGQGNQPQH
.	TRBV7-9	TRBJ2-3	.	ASSLGGSDTQY
.	TRBV5-6	TRBJ2-2	TRBD2	ASSSIGLAAGELF
.	TRBV7-6	TRBJ1-1	.	ASRRGGRNTEAF
once	TRBV2	TRBJ1-1	.	ASNPDRFEAF